This T cell receptor beta chain was captured by sequencing in a study of blood T cell repertoires in COVID-19. CDR1 MGHRA and CDR2 YSYEKL come from the germline V gene. With 2 bases removed from V and 6 bases from J, the gap between germline ends came to 9 bases. This CDR3 is 13 amino acids long. Libraries were prepared by immunoSEQ multiplex PCR; TCRdb keeps only in-frame clonotypes and omits some of them. This sample has 490,000 or so clones, with about 85% found just once. Participants, roughly 18 to 100 years old, spanned under 30 US areas. This clonotype was obtained from an older woman who had recovered from COVID-19. This chain connects TRBV4-1 to TRBJ2-3; D is unclear. The source material was PBMCs or T cells enriched from blood (not recorded which). CDR3 DNA sequence: TGCGCCAGCAGCCAATCCCCGCGGGATACGCAGTATTTT. This translates into CASSQSPRDTQYF.